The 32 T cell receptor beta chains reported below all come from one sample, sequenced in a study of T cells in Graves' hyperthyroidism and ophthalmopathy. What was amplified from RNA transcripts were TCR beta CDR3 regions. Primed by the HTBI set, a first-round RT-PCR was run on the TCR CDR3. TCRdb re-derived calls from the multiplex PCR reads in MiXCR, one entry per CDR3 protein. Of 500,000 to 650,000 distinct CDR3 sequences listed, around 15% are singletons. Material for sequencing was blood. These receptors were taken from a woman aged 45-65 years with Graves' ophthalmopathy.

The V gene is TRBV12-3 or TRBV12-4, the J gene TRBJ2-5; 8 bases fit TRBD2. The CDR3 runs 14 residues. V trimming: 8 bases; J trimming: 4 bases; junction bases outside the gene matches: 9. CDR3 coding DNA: TGTGCCAGCCCCAATGCGGGGGGAGCAGAGACCCAGTACTTC. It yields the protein CASPNAGGAETQYF.

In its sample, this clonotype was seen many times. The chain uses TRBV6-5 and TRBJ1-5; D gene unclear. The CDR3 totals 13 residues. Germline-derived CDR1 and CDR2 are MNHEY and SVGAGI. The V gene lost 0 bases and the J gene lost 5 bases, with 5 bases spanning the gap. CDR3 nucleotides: TGTGCCAGCAGTTACTCCCAATATCAGCCCCAGCATTTT. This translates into CASSYSQYQPQHF.

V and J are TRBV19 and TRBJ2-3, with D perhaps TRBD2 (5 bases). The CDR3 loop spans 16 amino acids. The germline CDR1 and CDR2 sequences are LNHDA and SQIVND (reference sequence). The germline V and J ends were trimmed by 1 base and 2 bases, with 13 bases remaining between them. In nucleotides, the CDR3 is TGTGCCAGTAGTATAGGTCCGGGAACCAACACAGATACGCAGTATTTT. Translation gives CASSIGPGTNTDTQYF.

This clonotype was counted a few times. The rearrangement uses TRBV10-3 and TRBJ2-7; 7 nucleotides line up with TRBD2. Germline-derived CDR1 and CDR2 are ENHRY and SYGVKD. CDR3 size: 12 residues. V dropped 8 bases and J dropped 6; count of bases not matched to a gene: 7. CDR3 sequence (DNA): TGTGCCATCGGAACAACTAGCGTCGAGCAGTACTTC. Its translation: CAIGTTSVEQYF.

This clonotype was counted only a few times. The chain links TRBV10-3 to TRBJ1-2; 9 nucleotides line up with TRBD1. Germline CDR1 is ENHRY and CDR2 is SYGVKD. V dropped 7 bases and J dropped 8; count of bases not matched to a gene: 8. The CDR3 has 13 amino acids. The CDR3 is CAITWDRARGYTF. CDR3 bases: TGTGCCATCACCTGGGACAGGGCTCGCGGCTACACCTTC.

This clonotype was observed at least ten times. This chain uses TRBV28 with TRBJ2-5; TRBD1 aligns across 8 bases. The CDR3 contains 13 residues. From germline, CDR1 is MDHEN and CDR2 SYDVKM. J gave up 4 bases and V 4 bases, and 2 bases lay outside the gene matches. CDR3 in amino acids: CASSWTGRETQYF. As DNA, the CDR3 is TGTGCCAGCAGTTGGACAGGGAGAGAGACCCAGTACTTC.

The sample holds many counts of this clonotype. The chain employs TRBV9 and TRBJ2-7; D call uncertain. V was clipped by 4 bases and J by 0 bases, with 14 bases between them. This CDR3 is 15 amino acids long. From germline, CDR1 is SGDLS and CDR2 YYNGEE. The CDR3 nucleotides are TGTGCCAGCAGCCAAGATCCGGGCCGCTCCTACGAGCAGTACTTC. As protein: CASSQDPGRSYEQYF.

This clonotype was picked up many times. DNA of the CDR3: TGTGCCAGCAGCTTAGGACCAGCCGGGACTAGCTTTGAGCAGTTCTTC. The encoded protein is CASSLGPAGTSFEQFF. The gene calls are TRBV7-3 and TRBJ2-1; 9 nucleotides align to TRBD2. With 2 bases clipped from V and 9 bases from J, the junction kept 11 bases outside the gene matches. The CDR3 contains 16 residues. Germline CDR1 reads SGHTA; CDR2 reads FQGTGA.

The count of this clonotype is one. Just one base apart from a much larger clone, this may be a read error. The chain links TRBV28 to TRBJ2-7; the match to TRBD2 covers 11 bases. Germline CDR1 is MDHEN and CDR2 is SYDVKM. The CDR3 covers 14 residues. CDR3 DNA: TGTGTCAGCAGTAAGAAGGGACTAGCGGAGTGGCGGTACTTC. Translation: CVSSKKGLAEWRYF.

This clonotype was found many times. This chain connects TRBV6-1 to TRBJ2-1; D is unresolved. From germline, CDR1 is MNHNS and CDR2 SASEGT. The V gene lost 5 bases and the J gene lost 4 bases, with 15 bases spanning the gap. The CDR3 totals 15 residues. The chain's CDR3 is CASSPVTMGYNEQFF. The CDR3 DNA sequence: TGTGCCAGCAGTCCGGTTACTATGGGTTACAATGAGCAGTTCTTC.

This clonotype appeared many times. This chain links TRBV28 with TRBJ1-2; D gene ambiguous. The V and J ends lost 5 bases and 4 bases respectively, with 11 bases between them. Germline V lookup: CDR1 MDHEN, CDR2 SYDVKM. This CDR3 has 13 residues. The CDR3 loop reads CASSPVVLYGYTF. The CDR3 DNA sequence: TGTGCCAGCAGTCCCGTAGTACTCTATGGCTACACCTTC.

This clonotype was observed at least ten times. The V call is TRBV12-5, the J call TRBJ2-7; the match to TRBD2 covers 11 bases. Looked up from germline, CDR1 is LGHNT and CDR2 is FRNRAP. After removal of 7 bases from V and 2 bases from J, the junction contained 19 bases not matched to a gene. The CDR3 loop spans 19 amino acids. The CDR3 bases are TGTGCTAGTGCCCGGTCTAGGGATACTAGCGGGAGACCCACCTACGAGCAGTACTTC. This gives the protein CASARSRDTSGRPTYEQYF.

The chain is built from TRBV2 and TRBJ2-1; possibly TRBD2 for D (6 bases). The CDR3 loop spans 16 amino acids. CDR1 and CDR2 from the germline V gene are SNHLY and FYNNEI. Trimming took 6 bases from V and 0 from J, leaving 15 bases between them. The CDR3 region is CASRAPSVSSYNEQFF. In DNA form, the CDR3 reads TGTGCCAGCAGGGCTCCTAGCGTCAGCTCCTACAATGAGCAGTTCTTC.

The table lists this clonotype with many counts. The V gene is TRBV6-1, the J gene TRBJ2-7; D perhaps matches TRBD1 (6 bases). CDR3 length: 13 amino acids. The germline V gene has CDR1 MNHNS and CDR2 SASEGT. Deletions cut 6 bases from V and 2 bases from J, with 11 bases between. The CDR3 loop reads CASRPRGTYEQYF. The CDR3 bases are TGTGCCAGCAGACCCAGGGGCACCTACGAGCAGTACTTC.

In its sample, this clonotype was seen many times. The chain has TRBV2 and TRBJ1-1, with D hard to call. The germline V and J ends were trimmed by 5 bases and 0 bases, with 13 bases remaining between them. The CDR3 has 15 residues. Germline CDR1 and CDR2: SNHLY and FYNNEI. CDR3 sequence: CASSQRRALNTEAFF. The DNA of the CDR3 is TGTGCCAGCAGTCAGAGGCGAGCCTTGAACACTGAAGCTTTCTTT.

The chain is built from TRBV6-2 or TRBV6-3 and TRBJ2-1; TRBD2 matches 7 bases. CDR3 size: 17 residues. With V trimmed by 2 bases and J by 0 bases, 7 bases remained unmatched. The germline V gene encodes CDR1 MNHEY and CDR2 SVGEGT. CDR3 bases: TGTGCCAGCAGTTACGCGATGGGCGGGAGCTCCTACAATGAGCAGTTCTTC. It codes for CASSYAMGGSSYNEQFF.

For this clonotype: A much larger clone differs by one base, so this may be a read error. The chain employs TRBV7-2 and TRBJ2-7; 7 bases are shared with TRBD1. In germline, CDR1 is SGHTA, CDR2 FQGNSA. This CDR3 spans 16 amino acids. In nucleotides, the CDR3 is TGTGCCAGCAGCTTAGGGGGACAGACATTCTTTTACGGGCAGTACTTC. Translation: CASSLGGQTFFYGQYF.

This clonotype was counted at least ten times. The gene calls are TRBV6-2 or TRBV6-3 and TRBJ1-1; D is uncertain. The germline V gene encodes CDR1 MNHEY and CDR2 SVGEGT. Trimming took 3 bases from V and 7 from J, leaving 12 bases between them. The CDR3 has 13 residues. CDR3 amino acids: CASSYGQLLEAFF. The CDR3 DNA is TGTGCCAGCAGTTATGGGCAGCTACTTGAAGCTTTCTTT.

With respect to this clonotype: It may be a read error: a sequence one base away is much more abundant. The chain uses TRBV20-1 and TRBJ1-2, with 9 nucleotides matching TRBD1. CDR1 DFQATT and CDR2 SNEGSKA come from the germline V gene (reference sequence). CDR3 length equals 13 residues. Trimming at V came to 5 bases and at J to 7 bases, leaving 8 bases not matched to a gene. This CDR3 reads CSADWTGVGGYTF. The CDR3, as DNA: TGCAGTGCTGATTGGACAGGGGTGGGTGGCTACACCTTC.

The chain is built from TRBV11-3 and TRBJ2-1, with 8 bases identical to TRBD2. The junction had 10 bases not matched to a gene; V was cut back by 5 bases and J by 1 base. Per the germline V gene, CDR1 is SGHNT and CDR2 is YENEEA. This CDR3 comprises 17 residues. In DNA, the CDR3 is TGTGCCAGCAGCAAAGGGGGAGCGGGAGCGTCCTACAATGAGCAGTTCTTC. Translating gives CASSKGGAGASYNEQFF.

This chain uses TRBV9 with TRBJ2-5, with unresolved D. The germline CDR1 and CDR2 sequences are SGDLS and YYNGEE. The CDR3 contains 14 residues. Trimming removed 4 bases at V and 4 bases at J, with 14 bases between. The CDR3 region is CASSLAGVRETQYF. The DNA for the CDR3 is TGTGCCAGCAGCCTGGCTGGGGTAAGAGAGACCCAGTACTTC.

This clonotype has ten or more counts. DNA for the CDR3: TGTGCCAGCAGTTTAAACATTGCCTACGAGCAGTACTTC. This encodes CASSLNIAYEQYF. The chain combines TRBV12-3 or TRBV12-4 with TRBJ2-7, with D unclear. The CDR3 loop spans 13 amino acids. Trimming took 2 bases from V and 2 from J, leaving 7 bases between them.

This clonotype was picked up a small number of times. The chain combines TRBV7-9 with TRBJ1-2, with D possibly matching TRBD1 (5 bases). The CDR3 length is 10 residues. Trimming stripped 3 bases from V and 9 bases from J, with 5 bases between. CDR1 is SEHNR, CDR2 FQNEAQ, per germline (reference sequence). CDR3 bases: TGTGCCAGCAGCTTGGACAGCTACACCTTC. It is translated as CASSLDSYTF. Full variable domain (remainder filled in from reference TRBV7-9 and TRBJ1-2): DTGVSQNPRHKITKRGQNVTFRCDPISEHNRLYWYRQTLGQGPEFLTYFQNEAQLEKSRLLSDRFSAERPKGSFSTLEIQRTEQGDSAMYLCASSLDSYTFGSGTRLTVV.

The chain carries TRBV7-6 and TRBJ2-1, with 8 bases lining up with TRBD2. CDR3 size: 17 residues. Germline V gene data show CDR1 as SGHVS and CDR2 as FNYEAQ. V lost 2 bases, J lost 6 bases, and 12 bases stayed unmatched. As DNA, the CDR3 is TGTGCCAGCAGCTTACTATCAAGCGGGAGTATAGTCAATGAGCAGTTCTTC. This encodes CASSLLSSGSIVNEQFF.

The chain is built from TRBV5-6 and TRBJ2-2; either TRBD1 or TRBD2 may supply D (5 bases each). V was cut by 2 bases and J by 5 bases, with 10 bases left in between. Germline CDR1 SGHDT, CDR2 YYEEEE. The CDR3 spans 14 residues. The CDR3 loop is CASSFGGLTGELFF. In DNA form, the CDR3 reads TGTGCCAGCAGCTTTGGGGGATTAACCGGGGAGCTGTTTTTT.

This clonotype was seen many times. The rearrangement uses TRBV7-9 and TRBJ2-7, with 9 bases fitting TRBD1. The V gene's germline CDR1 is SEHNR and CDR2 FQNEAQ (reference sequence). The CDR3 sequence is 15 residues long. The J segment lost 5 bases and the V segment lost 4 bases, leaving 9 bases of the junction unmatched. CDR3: CASSSSGTGIHEQYF. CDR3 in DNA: TGTGCCAGCAGCTCCAGCGGGACAGGGATTCACGAGCAGTACTTC.

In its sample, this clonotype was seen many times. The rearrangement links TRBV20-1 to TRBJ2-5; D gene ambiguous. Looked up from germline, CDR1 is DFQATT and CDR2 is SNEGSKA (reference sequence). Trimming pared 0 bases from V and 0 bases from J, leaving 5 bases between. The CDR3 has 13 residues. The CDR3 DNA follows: TGCAGTGCTAGAGATCCGGACCAAGAGACCCAGTACTTC. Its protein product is CSARDPDQETQYF.

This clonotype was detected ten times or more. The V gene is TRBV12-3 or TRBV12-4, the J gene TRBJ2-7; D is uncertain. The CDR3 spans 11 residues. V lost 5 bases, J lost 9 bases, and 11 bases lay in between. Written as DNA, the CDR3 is TGTGCCAGCAGTCGGGTATCGCGGCAGTACTTC. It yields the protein CASSRVSRQYF.

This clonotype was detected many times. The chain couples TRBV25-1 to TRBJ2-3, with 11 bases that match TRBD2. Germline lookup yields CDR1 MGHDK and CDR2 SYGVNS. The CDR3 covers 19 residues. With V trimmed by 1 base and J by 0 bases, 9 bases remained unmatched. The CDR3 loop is CASSEWHSGRAFSTDTQYF. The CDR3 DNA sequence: TGTGCCAGCAGTGAATGGCATAGCGGGAGGGCCTTTAGCACAGATACGCAGTATTTT.

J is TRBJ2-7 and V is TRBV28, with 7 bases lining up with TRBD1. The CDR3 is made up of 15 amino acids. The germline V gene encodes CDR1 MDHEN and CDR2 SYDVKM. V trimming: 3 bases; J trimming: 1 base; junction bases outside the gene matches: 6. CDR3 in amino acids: CASSLDRFRSYEQYF. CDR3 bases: TGTGCCAGCAGTTTGGACAGGTTTCGATCCTACGAGCAGTACTTC.

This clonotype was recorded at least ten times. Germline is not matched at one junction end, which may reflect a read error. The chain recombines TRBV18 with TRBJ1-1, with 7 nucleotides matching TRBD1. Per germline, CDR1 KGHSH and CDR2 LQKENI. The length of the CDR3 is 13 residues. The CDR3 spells CASSLNRDSEAFF. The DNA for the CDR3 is TGCGCCAGCAGCTTAAACCGGGACAGTGAAGCTTTCTTT. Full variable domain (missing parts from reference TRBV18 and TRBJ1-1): NAGVMQNPRHLVRRRGQEARLRCSPMKGHSHVYWYRQLPEEGLKFMVYLQKENIIDESGMPKERFSAEFPKEGPSILRIQQVVRGDSAAYFCASSLNRDSEAFFGQGTRLTVV.

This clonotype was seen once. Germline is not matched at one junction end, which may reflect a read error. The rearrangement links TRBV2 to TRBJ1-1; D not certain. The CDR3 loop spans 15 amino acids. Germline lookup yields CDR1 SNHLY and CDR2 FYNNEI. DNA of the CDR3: TGTGCCAGCAGTGAAGCATGGGTAGGGAACACTGAAGTTCTCTTT. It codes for CASSEAWVGNTEVLF.